The sequence of this TCR beta chain was determined in a study of shared clonotypes between healthy human individuals (dated by TCRdb to the early 2020s). As for the study more broadly: The cohort comprised a couple of women and three men aged 18 to 49 years. Leukapheresis yielded between about 0.9 and 9 billion PBMCs per donor. For each donor, CD4 naive and CD4 memory were each given three plates, CD8 naive was given two plates, and CD8 memory was given one plate. To estimate repertoire size and how much clonotypes are shared between individuals, the study performed deep sequencing of blood TCR repertoires from a few healthy adults. Different laboratories and diverse techniques were used to prepare libraries and sequence TCR repertoires, to increase sequencing depth and limit assay-specific biases. What the authors observed across the whole study: Pairwise subsampling indicated that sequencing depth was expected to affect the degree of clonotype sharing among donors. Compared with non-shared clonotypes, clonotypes shared by all four sorted-subset donors had higher generation probabilities. Sampling was limited to blood, and TCR repertoires in tissue likely differ from TCR repertoires in blood. Approximately 5% of naive CD4, more than 3% of naive CD8, approximately 2.2% of memory CD4, and less than 0.45% of memory CD8 clonotypes were shared across several donors. Naive subsets generally had larger estimated clonotype richness than memory subsets. Even with the large sequencing depth, rarefaction of the sorted-subset datasets indicated that sequencing was incomplete. The genetic and exposure-history diversity represented was limited by the small number of donors.

Using the deep immunoSEQ assay, multiplex PCR amplified TCR CDR3 regions from genomic DNA. Extracted genomic DNA from each cell subset was distributed evenly across all wells of several immunoSEQ 96-well plates, and each plate was treated as a replicate. For sorted subsets, about 200 ng genomic DNA, equal to tens of thousands of T cell genomes, was loaded into each replicate PCR. The purified libraries were quantified using a Qubit 3.0 fluorometer, sized with a Bioanalyzer 2100, and then quantified again using the KAPA Library Quantification kit. Every immunoSEQ 96-well plate was sequenced on a dedicated single-read 150-cycle Illumina NextSeq 550 flow cell. In the authors' own workflow: Because only junctional sequences without quality scores were contained in the immunoSEQ output, filtering matching that applied to full-length reads could not be performed. Sequences were annotated with PyIR, a Python wrapper for IgBLAST v1.9, and V/J genes and CDR3 were assigned using IMGT germline references. Any read was removed if the V/J assignment was weak (E-value above 1e-6), the CDR3 was missing, or the read contained stop codons, out-of-frame junctions, or ambiguous translated residues. A V3J clonotype was defined by an identical inferred V gene, J gene, and CDR3 amino acid sequence. Percentage overlap between repertoires was computed as shared unique clonotypes divided by the size of the smaller repertoire. Repertoire richness was assessed with RTK rarefaction, the Chao1 estimator, and Recon v2.1 estimates of unobserved clonotypes. Generation probabilities for all TCRbeta clonotypes obtained by the gDNA method from a handful of donors were computed using OLGA. In its TCRdb copy, this immuneACCESS table keeps in-frame sequences only and misses some clones. Where compared with another copy, unresolved V genes explain less than half of these, and the others have no known cause. D and trimming come from the DNA, and the V and J calls and clone size come from that table. The sample yields 2,500,000 or so clones; 85% to 95% were counted once. The ten largest clones represent 0.3% to 0.45% of the sample.

A note on this clone: Its antigen has not been determined. Base qualities were left out, and no much larger clone turns up one base away.

Donors were healthy HIV-negative adults with no recently reported acute infections or vaccinations. All donors were Caucasian adults living in Nashville, Tennessee, USA. CD4+ T cells were enriched by magnetic negative selection, after which naive cells were positively selected on CD45RA and the negative fraction was taken as the memory subset. Blood was collected by leukapheresis, and PBMCs were isolated by Ficoll-Histopaque density gradient centrifugation and then cryopreserved in liquid nitrogen vapor phase. Analytical flow cytometry was used to check the purity and quantity of each magnetically sorted T cell population. Genomic DNA was isolated from each sorted fraction and quantified by UV absorbance on a Nanodrop 2000c. V has 1 base trimmed and J has 6 bases trimmed; junction bases matching no gene number 5. Via the germline V gene (reference sequence), CDR1 is LNHNV and CDR2 YYDKDF. There are 15 amino acids in the CDR3, from cysteine to phenylalanine inclusive. The kept DNA is CDR3 alone, 45 bases in frame from the first base.

The sequenced sample consisted of naive CD4+ T cells from PBMCs. What this sample's cell subset or site label stands for: CD45RA+ positively selected. In this chain, TRBV15 is recombined with TRBJ2-7, with TRBD2 identical over 11 junction bases. This TCR was sampled from a man between 18 and 35 years old in good health. Some clones in this sample may be carry-over from other donors' samples. CDR3 sequence: CATSRVLAGGAEQYF. The nucleotide sequence reads as follows: TGTGCCACCAGCAGAGTGCTAGCGGGAGGCGCCGAGCAGTACTTC.